The entry that follows covers one T cell receptor beta chain sequence. Naive CD8 cells, CD45RO-negative and positively selected for CCR7, excluded terminally differentiated effector memory CD45RA+ cells. Sorted-subset replicate PCRs used around 0.2 ug DNA, some 30,000 T cell genomes. Clones were sequenced by immunoSEQ multiplex PCR, and TCRdb holds only the in-frame ones, with some missing. The repertoire consists of some 2.1 million clones, with roughly 95% occurring once and the leading ten covering roughly 1.7%. Germline-derived CDR1 and CDR2 are LNHNV and YYDKDF (reference sequence). The V end lost 5 bases, the J end lost 1 base, and 8 bases lay between the germline ends. The CDR3 is 13 residues long. This record comes from a study of shared clonotypes between healthy human individuals.

The genes are TRBV15 and TRBJ1-1, with D possibly TRBD1 on 5 matching bases. The source is a young man in good health. Some clones in this sample may be carry-over from other donors' samples. Material: naive CD8+ T cells from PBMCs. The CDR3 sequence: CATSGGRNTEAFF. The CDR3 nucleotides read TGTGCCACCAGCGGGGGAAGGAACACTGAAGCTTTCTTT.